Listed below are T cell receptor beta chains from one sample, sequenced in a study of OX40 agonist ivuxolimab in advanced cancers. Assay: immunoSEQ multiplex PCR; the TCRdb copy retains only in-frame clones and omits some. The sample gives about 69,000 clones, 91% of which show up once; roughly 14% is in the top ten. The source material was CD4+ or CD8+ T cells sorted from blood, sampled in a trial of the OX40 agonist ivuxolimab. These receptors originate from an adult with an advanced solid tumor such as melanoma, head and neck, liver or kidney cancer. Each CDR3 is given with its conserved first and last residue. The D gene is left open where the match is weak. Expanded clones are given a class, and other clones once, few, many or no size at all.

v_gene	d_gene	abundance	len	j_gene	CDR3nt	CDR3aa
TRBV11-1	.	.	14	TRBJ2-7	TGTGCCAGCAGCCCCGGACGGAACTCCTACGAGCAGTACTTC	CASSPGRNSYEQYF
TRBV2	TRBD1	.	14	TRBJ2-1	TGTGCCAGCAGTGATCGGACAGGGAACAATGAGCAGTTCTTC	CASSDRTGNNEQFF
TRBV4-2	TRBD2	.	15	TRBJ2-1	TGTGCCAGCAGCCAAGTAGCTAGCGGCCCCAATGAGCAGTTCTTC	CASSQVASGPNEQFF
TRBV5-4	TRBD1	.	15	TRBJ1-5	TGTGCCAGCAGCGACGGCAGGGGGGCCAATCAGCCCCAGCATTTT	CASSDGRGANQPQHF
TRBV7-2	.	.	18	TRBJ2-6	TGTGCCAGCAGCCTGCTACCCATCCCCCTCTCAGGGGCCAACGTCCTGACTTTC	CASSLLPIPLSGANVLTF
TRBV19	.	.	14	TRBJ2-7	TGTGCCAGTAGCGACAGGTCGGCAGCCTACGAGCAGTACTTC	CASSDRSAAYEQYF
TRBV12-5	.	few	13	TRBJ1-2	TGTGCTAGTGGTTTTGGGGATTACTATGGCTACACCTTC	CASGFGDYYGYTF
TRBV6-5	.	.	13	TRBJ2-1	TGTGCCAGCAGCCTCAGCCTTCTAGATCCCCAGTTCTTC	CASSLSLLDPQFF
TRBV13	.	.	16	TRBJ2-6	TGTGCCAGCAGCTTGGATATGTCTTCTGGGGCCAACGTCCTGACTTTC	CASSLDMSSGANVLTF
TRBV7-9	TRBD1	.	17	TRBJ2-6	TGTGCCAGCAGCTTACAGGGGGCAGGGGCTGGGGCCAACGTCCTGACTTTC	CASSLQGAGAGANVLTF
TRBV7-9	TRBD2	.	16	TRBJ2-7	TGTGCCAGCAGCCTAAATAGCGGGAGAGGCGCCTACGAGCAGTACTTC	CASSLNSGRGAYEQYF
TRBV6-1	.	.	13	TRBJ2-7	TGTGCCAGCAGTGAAGAGTACGACTACGAGCAGTACTTC	CASSEEYDYEQYF
TRBV7-9	TRBD2	.	17	TRBJ2-1	TGTGCCAGCAGCACGCCGACTAGCGGGAGCTCCTACAATGAGCAGTTCTTC	CASSTPTSGSSYNEQFF
TRBV5-6	TRBD1	few	14	TRBJ1-2	TGTGCCAGCAGCTTGGGGACAGGGAACTATGGCTACACCTTC	CASSLGTGNYGYTF
TRBV27	TRBD1	.	15	TRBJ1-1	TGTGCCAGCAGGCAAATGACAGGGCGGGACACTGAAGCTTTCTTT	CASRQMTGRDTEAFF
TRBV11-2	.	.	12	TRBJ1-4	TGTGCCAGCAGCTTAGCAGATGAAAAACTGTTTTTT	CASSLADEKLFF
TRBV7-9	.	.	14	TRBJ1-1	TGTGCCAGCAGCCCGGGGGGGGAGTGGACTGAAGCTTTCTTT	CASSPGGEWTEAFF
TRBV5-1	TRBD2	once	16	TRBJ2-1	TGCGCCAGCAGCTTGGAGGCTAGCGGAGCCTACAATGAGCAGTTCTTC	CASSLEASGAYNEQFF
TRBV5-6	TRBD2	.	14	TRBJ2-7	TGTGCCAGCAGCTTAACTAGCGGAAACTACGAGCAGTACTTC	CASSLTSGNYEQYF
TRBV6-5	.	.	14	TRBJ1-5	TGTGCCAGCAGCGCCCGGACAGAGGATCAGCCCCAGCATTTT	CASSARTEDQPQHF
TRBV27	.	.	16	TRBJ2-5	TGTGCCAGCAGTTTATTTTACGGGAGTGGTTCGTCGTCCCAGTACTTC	CASSLFYGSGSSSQYF
TRBV4-3	TRBD2	few	14	TRBJ2-1	TGCGCCAGCAGTAGGCGGGAGGGGAACAATGAGCAGTTCTTC	CASSRREGNNEQFF
TRBV19	.	.	14	TRBJ1-4	TGTGCCAGTAGTAGGGAGGTAACTAATGAAAAACTGTTTTTT	CASSREVTNEKLFF
TRBV30	TRBD1	.	14	TRBJ1-5	TGTGCCTGGTCAACGACAGGGGCCCGTCAGCCCCAGCATTTT	CAWSTTGARQPQHF
TRBV4-2	.	.	13	TRBJ1-2	TGTGCCAGCAGCCAAGCGAAGACAGATGGCTACACCTTC	CASSQAKTDGYTF
TRBV7-9	.	.	14	TRBJ2-1	TGTGCCAGCAGCTTGCCCCTGCTAGCGTATGAGCAGTTCTTC	CASSLPLLAYEQFF
TRBV13	TRBD1	.	14	TRBJ1-1	TGTGCCAGCAGCGCGGGACAGGGATTCACTGAAGCTTTCTTT	CASSAGQGFTEAFF
TRBV18	.	.	15	TRBJ2-3	TGTGCCAGCTCTCTGGGACCCGGTCGGACAGATACGCAGTATTTT	CASSLGPGRTDTQYF